Below, 28 T cell receptor beta chains from the same sample are listed, as sequenced in a study of shared clonotypes between healthy human individuals. Libraries were prepared by immunoSEQ multiplex PCR; TCRdb keeps only in-frame clonotypes and omits some of them. There are some 700,000 clones in the sample; about 90% occur only once, and roughly 36% lies in the top ten. The sample consisted of memory CD8+ T cells from PBMCs. Subset meaning: CD45RO+ cells pooled with CCR7-negative TemRA cells. Receptors originate from a man younger than 30 in good health. Some clones in this sample may be carry-over from other donors' samples.

The chain has TRBV19 and TRBJ1-1; no clear D gene. The CDR3 is made up of 14 amino acids. Germline lookup yields CDR1 LNHDA and CDR2 SQIVND (reference sequence). V lost 3 bases and J 1 base, leaving 9 bases between the germline ends. The CDR3 DNA reads as TGTGCCAGTAGTATGGCCAGCGCGAACACTGAAGCTTTCTTT. It codes for CASSMASANTEAFF. The full variable domain, completed using reference TRBV19 and TRBJ1-1, is DGGITQSPKYLFRKEGQNVTLSCEQNLNHDAMYWYRQDPGQGLRLIYYSQIVNDFQKGDIAEGYSVSREKKESFPLTVTSAQKNPTAFYLCASSMASANTEAFFGQGTRLTVV.

The chain has TRBV7-9 and TRBJ2-2, with no clear D. From germline, CDR1 is SEHNR and CDR2 FQNEAQ (reference sequence). The CDR3 is 15 amino acids. V lost 1 base and J lost 4, with 10 bases in between. CDR3 in amino acids: CASSLGVEPTGELFF. The CDR3 region has the DNA TGTGCCAGCAGCTTAGGTGTCGAGCCCACCGGGGAGCTGTTTTTT.

V usage is TRBV4-1 and J usage is TRBJ2-1; TRBD2 matches 7 bases. J gave up 10 bases and V 0 bases, and 9 bases lay outside the gene matches. Germline CDR1 MGHRA, CDR2 YSYEKL. This CDR3 is 15 amino acids long. The CDR3 nucleotides read TGCGCCAGCAGCCAAGATTGGCTAGCGGCCGGGGAGCAGTTCTTC. It is translated as CASSQDWLAAGEQFF.

The rearrangement links TRBV5-1 to TRBJ2-7; tentatively, D is TRBD1 (7 bases). The germline gives CDR1 SGHRS, CDR2 YFSETQ. The CDR3 is made up of 15 amino acids. Trimming stripped 6 bases from V and 3 bases from J, with 19 bases between. The CDR3 DNA is TGCGCCAGCACCGGGGGACGGACAGGAGTCTACGAGCAGTACTTC. Translation: CASTGGRTGVYEQYF.

The J gene is TRBJ2-3, the V gene TRBV4-3, with D uncertain. Germline assignment: CDR1 LGHNA and CDR2 YSLEER. Between the trimmed V and J ends, which lost 0 bases and 2 bases, there was a span of 15 bases. The CDR3 extends over 17 amino acids. Here the CDR3 DNA reads TGCGCCAGCAGCCAAGATCTAGGGCTCCCTATCACAGATACGCAGTATTTT. Amino acids: CASSQDLGLPITDTQYF.

The rearrangement uses TRBV28 and TRBJ2-4; D is perhaps TRBD2 (6 bases). The V end lost 5 bases, the J end lost 1 base, and 33 bases lay between the germline ends. The germline gives CDR1 MDHEN, CDR2 SYDVKM. This CDR3 has 22 amino acids. The DNA of the CDR3 is TGTGCCAGCAGTACCCCCTGGGGGAGGTCTCAAGGGGAGGTTTTTGCCAAAAACATTCAGTACTTC. As protein: CASSTPWGRSQGEVFAKNIQYF.

This CDR3 is CASSLAYGYNEQFF. CDR3 DNA: TGCGCCAGCAGCTTGGCCTACGGTTACAATGAGCAGTTCTTC. The V call is TRBV5-1, the J call TRBJ2-1; D is undetermined. V was trimmed by 0 bases and J by 4 bases, leaving 8 bases between them. CDR3 length: 14 residues. Per the germline V gene, CDR1 is SGHRS and CDR2 is YFSETQ.

The rearrangement joins TRBV2 to TRBJ2-3, with D perhaps TRBD2 (5 bases). The CDR3 contains 16 residues. Looked up from germline, CDR1 is SNHLY and CDR2 is FYNNEI. V dropped 4 bases and J dropped 5 bases, with 19 bases sitting between them. The CDR3 nucleotides read TGTGCCAGCAGTGTACGGAGGACCCTGAGGGAAGATACGCAGTATTTT. Amino acid sequence: CASSVRRTLREDTQYF.

The genes are TRBV14 and TRBJ1-2; TRBD1 is a possible D gene (5 bases). With 4 bases removed from V and 8 bases from J, the gap between germline ends came to 17 bases. Per germline, CDR1 SGHDN and CDR2 FVKESK. The CDR3 has 14 residues. CDR3 nucleotide sequence: TGTGCCAGCAGCCTACGGCCGGGGGTAGACGGCTACACCTTC. The encoded protein is CASSLRPGVDGYTF.

This clone occurred once. The chain uses TRBV7-6 and TRBJ2-3; D is perhaps TRBD1 or TRBD2 (5 bases each). Trimming removed 5 bases at V and 6 bases at J, with 21 bases between. CDR3 length: 16 residues. CDR1 and CDR2 from the germline V gene are SGHVS and FNYEAQ. The CDR3 spells CASSVSYGTQADTQYF. The DNA for the CDR3 is TGTGCCAGCAGCGTTTCATACGGGACGCAGGCCGATACGCAGTATTTT.

The chain joins TRBV27 to TRBJ2-7, with TRBD2 matching 16 bases. The CDR3 loop spans 16 amino acids. J lost 3 bases, V lost 7 bases, and 6 bases had no gene match. CDR1 and CDR2 (germline): MNHEY, SMNVEV (reference sequence). CDR3 in amino acids: CASTGTSGRALYEQYF. The CDR3, as DNA: TGTGCCAGCACCGGGACTAGCGGGAGGGCCCTCTACGAGCAGTACTTC.

This clone was found once. This chain joins TRBV5-8 and TRBJ1-5; 7 bases are shared with TRBD1. This CDR3 has 14 amino acids. Germline-derived CDR1 and CDR2 are SGHTS and YDEGEE. The junction had 6 bases not matched to a gene; V was cut back by 4 bases and J by 5 bases. CDR3: CASSLDRNDQPQHF. The DNA of the CDR3 is TGTGCCAGCAGCCTGGACAGGAACGATCAGCCCCAGCATTTT.

The V gene is TRBV7-6, the J gene TRBJ1-2; 9 bases match TRBD1. The CDR3 consists of 14 residues. V lost 11 bases to trimming and J lost 5 bases; unmatched junction nucleotides: 12. Germline V gene sequence: CDR1 SGHVS, CDR2 FNYEAQ. This chain's CDR3 is CAVGGDRVSYGYTF. The CDR3 coding sequence is TGTGCCGTCGGAGGGGACAGGGTTTCATATGGCTACACCTTC. Combining the CDR3 with reference TRBV7-6 and TRBJ1-2 gives the whole variable domain GAGVSQSPRYKVTKRGQDVALRCDPISGHVSLYWYRQALGQGPEFLTYFNYEAQQDKSGLPNDRFSAERPEGSISTLTIQRTEQRDSAMYRCAVGGDRVSYGYTFGSGTRLTVV.

This chain joins TRBV9 and TRBJ1-2, with 10 bases aligning to TRBD1. The CDR3 has 17 residues. Germline V gene sequence: CDR1 SGDLS, CDR2 YYNGEE. V trimming: 3 bases; J trimming: 4 bases; junction bases outside the gene matches: 12. This chain's CDR3 is CASSENRDRGRFYGYTF. As DNA, the CDR3 is TGTGCCAGCAGCGAAAACCGGGACAGGGGACGATTCTATGGCTACACCTTC.

The V gene is TRBV7-9, the J gene TRBJ2-1; TRBD2 matches at 12 bases. V dropped 2 bases and J dropped 7; count of bases not matched to a gene: 3. The V gene's germline CDR1 is SEHNR and CDR2 FQNEAQ (reference sequence). This CDR3 is built from 15 residues. CDR3 amino acids: CASSLPLAGGNEQFF. In nucleotides, the CDR3 is TGTGCCAGCAGCTTACCGCTAGCGGGGGGGAATGAGCAGTTCTTC.

Details on this clone: This sample also contains other DNA sequences that code for the same CDR3. This chain links TRBV6-6 with TRBJ2-3; D is unclear. The CDR3 has 12 amino acids. In germline, CDR1 is MNHNY, CDR2 SVGAGI (reference sequence). V gave up 8 bases and J gave up 2 bases, with 8 bases separating them. The CDR3 nucleotides read TGTGCCAGCGGCCCCCCCACAGATACGCAGTATTTT. Translation gives CASGPPTDTQYF.

The rearrangement uses TRBV25-1 and TRBJ1-6, with 9 bases lining up with TRBD1. Looked up from germline, CDR1 is MGHDK and CDR2 is SYGVNS. The V gene end was trimmed by 3 bases and the J gene end by 10 bases; junction bases not matched to a gene: 1. This CDR3 contains 13 residues. The CDR3 sequence: CASSDDRGSPLHF. The DNA for the CDR3 is TGTGCCAGCAGTGATGACAGGGGGTCACCCCTCCACTTT.

The chain carries TRBV5-5 and TRBJ2-1; 11 bases are shared with TRBD2. V was clipped by 1 base and J by 6 bases; unmatched bases: 6. CDR3 length equals 16 residues. Looked up from germline, CDR1 is SGHKS and CDR2 is YYEKEE (reference sequence). CDR3: CASSLSTSGSSNEQFF. For the CDR3, the DNA is TGTGCCAGCAGCTTGAGTACTAGCGGGAGTTCCAATGAGCAGTTCTTC.

This clone was counted once. This rearrangement joins TRBV9 to TRBJ2-1; D call uncertain. The CDR3 totals 13 residues. Trimming stripped 4 bases from V and 7 bases from J, with 12 bases between. CDR1 and CDR2 from the germline V gene are SGDLS and YYNGEE. CDR3 in DNA: TGTGCCAGCAGCCCTAGTGGCCGGAATGAGCAGTTCTTC. The encoded protein is CASSPSGRNEQFF.

The CDR3 DNA follows: TGTGCCAGCAGCTTAGTACAGGGATACAATCAGCCCCAGCATTTT. Protein sequence: CASSLVQGYNQPQHF. The chain couples TRBV11-2 to TRBJ1-5; the D gene is possibly TRBD1 (6 bases). Trimming left V 1 base short and J 3 bases short, with 10 bases between. The CDR3 has 15 amino acids. CDR1 is SGHAT, CDR2 FQNNGV, per germline.

V usage is TRBV27 and J usage is TRBJ1-2; D is unresolved. The CDR3 extends over 14 amino acids. Trimming removed 2 bases from V and 8 bases from J, with 15 bases in between. Per the germline V gene, CDR1 is MNHEY and CDR2 is SMNVEV (reference sequence). CDR3 nucleotides: TGTGCCAGCAGTTTAAAACCCGGAGCGTGGGGCTACACCTTC. This sequence encodes CASSLKPGAWGYTF.

This rearrangement joins TRBV7-3 to TRBJ1-5; D gene ambiguous. There are 13 residues in the CDR3. CDR1 and CDR2 (germline): SGHTA, FQGTGA. V gave up 4 bases and J gave up 4 bases, with 8 bases separating them. The CDR3 bases are TGTGCCAGCAGCTGGGGAGTGAATCAGCCCCAGCATTTT. This encodes CASSWGVNQPQHF. The variable domain in full, completed from reference TRBV7-3 and TRBJ1-5, reads GAGVSQTPSNKVTEKGKYVELRCDPISGHTALYWYRQSLGQGPEFLIYFQGTGAADDSGLPNDRFFAVRPEGSVSTLKIQRTERGDSAVYLCASSWGVNQPQHFGDGTRLSIL.

The genes are TRBV11-2 and TRBJ2-2; D gene unclear. Germline assignment: CDR1 SGHAT and CDR2 FQNNGV. Deletions cut 3 bases from V and 1 base from J, with 6 bases between. The CDR3 extends over 14 amino acids. The CDR3 sequence: CASSFSGNTGELFF. In nucleotides, the CDR3 is TGTGCCAGCAGCTTTTCCGGGAACACCGGGGAGCTGTTTTTT. Using reference TRBV11-2 and TRBJ2-2 for the parts outside the CDR3, the full variable domain is EAGVAQSPRYKIIEKRQSVAFWCNPISGHATLYWYQQILGQGPKLLIQFQNNGVVDDSQLPKDRFSAERLKGVDSTLKIQPAKLEDSAVYLCASSFSGNTGELFFGEGSRLTVL.

V usage is TRBV16 and J usage is TRBJ1-2; D uncertain. The CDR3 extends over 14 amino acids. Trimming shortened V by 3 bases and J by 0 bases, and 8 bases separated the two germline ends. The germline V gene encodes CDR1 KGHSY and CDR2 FQNENV. The CDR3 here is CASSQDSSNYGYTF. As DNA, the CDR3 is TGTGCCAGCAGCCAGGATAGTTCTAACTATGGCTACACCTTC.

The CDR3 DNA follows: TGTGCCAGCAGCCCGCTTCCAGGGAGCGGGGTGATAAGGCAGTACTTC. Its translation is CASSPLPGSGVIRQYF. The chain employs TRBV7-9 and TRBJ2-7, with 7 bases matching TRBD2. J lost 9 bases, V lost 5 bases, and 19 bases had no gene match. Germline CDR1 SEHNR, CDR2 FQNEAQ (reference sequence). The CDR3 totals 16 residues.

CDR3 residues: CAISESHRMNTEAFF. The CDR3 nucleotides are TGTGCCATCAGTGAGTCCCACAGGATGAACACTGAAGCTTTCTTT. This chain joins TRBV10-3 and TRBJ1-1; TRBD1 is a possible D gene (5 bases). Germline V gene sequence: CDR1 ENHRY, CDR2 SYGVKD. This CDR3 region has 15 residues. V was pared by 0 bases and J by 0 bases, with 8 bases between.

This chain connects TRBV7-2 to TRBJ1-5; 9 positions agree with TRBD1. Per the germline V gene, CDR1 is SGHTA and CDR2 is FQGNSA. This CDR3 is 15 amino acids long. The trim removed 3 bases at V and 6 bases at J, leaving 6 bases unmatched. The CDR3 protein is CASSFGTGKGQPQHF. CDR3 nucleotides: TGTGCCAGCAGCTTCGGGACAGGGAAAGGTCAGCCCCAGCATTTT.

The chain joins TRBV19 to TRBJ2-7, with a weak D call TRBD1 (6 bases). CDR1 is LNHDA and CDR2 is SQIVND in the germline V gene (reference sequence). The CDR3 loop spans 14 amino acids. V dropped 5 bases and J dropped 2 bases, with 13 bases sitting between them. This CDR3 reads CASSPRTATYEQYF. In nucleotides, the CDR3 is TGTGCCAGTAGTCCCCGGACAGCCACCTACGAGCAGTACTTC.